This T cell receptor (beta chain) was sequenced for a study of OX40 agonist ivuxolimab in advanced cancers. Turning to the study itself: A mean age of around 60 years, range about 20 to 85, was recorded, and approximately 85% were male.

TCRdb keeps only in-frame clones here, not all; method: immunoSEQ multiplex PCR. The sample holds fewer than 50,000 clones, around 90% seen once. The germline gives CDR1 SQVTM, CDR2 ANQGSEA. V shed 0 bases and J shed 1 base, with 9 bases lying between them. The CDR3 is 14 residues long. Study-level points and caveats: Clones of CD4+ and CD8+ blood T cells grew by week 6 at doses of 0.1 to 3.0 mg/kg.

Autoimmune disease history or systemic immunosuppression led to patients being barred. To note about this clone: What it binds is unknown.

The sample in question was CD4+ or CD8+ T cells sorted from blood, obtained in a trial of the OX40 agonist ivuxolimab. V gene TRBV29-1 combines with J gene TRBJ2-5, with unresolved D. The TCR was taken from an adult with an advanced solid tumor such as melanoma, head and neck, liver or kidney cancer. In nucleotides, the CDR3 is TGCAGCGTTGAAGATTGGAAATCCCAAGAGACCCAGTACTTC. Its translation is CSVEDWKSQETQYF.